A single sample is the source of the 13 T cell receptor beta chains below, sequenced in a study of T-cell memory formation after mild COVID-19. TCRdb re-called the 5' RACE reads with MiXCR, one entry per CDR3 protein. Here the sample spans just under 550,000 distinct CDR3 sequences, about a fifth being singletons. Source material: PBMCs or a T cell subset sorted from them (not recorded which). The receptors were gathered from an adult woman who had mild COVID-19 (a few samples of this study predate the infection). Cell type and time point are not known.

The rearrangement links TRBV7-8 to TRBJ2-2; the D call may be TRBD1 or TRBD2 (5 bases each). Trimming left V 1 base short and J 5 bases short, with 20 bases between. Per germline, CDR1 SGHVS and CDR2 FQNEAQ. The CDR3 extends over 18 amino acids. The chain's CDR3 is CASSLVPRGQGTTGELFF. CDR3 nucleotide sequence: TGTGCCAGCAGCTTAGTACCGCGAGGGCAGGGAACGACCGGGGAGCTGTTTTTT.

There are a few counts of this clonotype. The chain couples TRBV20-1 to TRBJ2-3; D possibly uses TRBD1 or TRBD2 (6 bases each). CDR3 size: 14 residues. Looked up from germline, CDR1 is DFQATT and CDR2 is SNEGSKA (reference sequence). V was trimmed by 5 bases and J by 0 bases, leaving 12 bases between them. CDR3 region: CSASGAQSTDTQYF. The DNA for the CDR3 is TGCAGTGCTTCGGGGGCCCAAAGCACAGATACGCAGTATTTT.

This clonotype has more than one count but fewer than ten. The chain joins TRBV15 to TRBJ1-3; D gene unclear. V was clipped by 0 bases and J by 0 bases, with 6 bases between them. The CDR3 length is 15 residues. Per the germline V gene, CDR1 is LNHNV and CDR2 is YYDKDF (reference sequence). The CDR3 reads CATSRDVDSGNTIYF. Written as DNA, the CDR3 is TGTGCCACCAGCAGAGACGTGGACTCTGGAAACACCATATATTTT.

This clonotype was seen a few times. CDR3 DNA: TGTGCCAGCTCAGGGGCCAATCAGCCCCAGCATTTT. Translated: CASSGANQPQHF. The V gene is TRBV6-1, the J gene TRBJ1-5; possible D gene TRBD1, 6 bases. Germline CDR1 is MNHNS and CDR2 is SASEGT. This CDR3 region has 12 residues. V lost 8 bases, J lost 3 bases, and 8 bases lay in between.

The rearrangement links TRBV6-5 to TRBJ2-3; 7 bases fit TRBD1. The CDR3 extends over 13 amino acids. V lost 4 bases and J lost 10; bases outside the gene matches: 8. Germline V gene data show CDR1 as MNHEY and CDR2 as SVGAGI. The CDR3 sequence is CASSWNRDSSQYF. CDR3 sequence (DNA): TGTGCCAGCAGTTGGAACCGGGACAGTTCGCAGTATTTT.

This clonotype was picked up a small number of times. The V gene is TRBV5-1, the J gene TRBJ2-7; 7 positions agree with TRBD2. Trimming cost V 4 bases and J 4 bases; bases outside gene matches: 14. The CDR3 runs 16 residues. In germline, CDR1 is SGHRS, CDR2 YFSETQ. CDR3 in DNA: TGCGCCAGCAGCCCACGAAGGCTAGCGGCCGAATACGAGCAGTACTTC. Amino acids: CASSPRRLAAEYEQYF.

This clonotype has ten or more counts. The chain employs TRBV6-5 and TRBJ2-7, with 8 nucleotides matching TRBD1. The junction had 9 bases not matched to a gene; V was cut back by 5 bases and J by 3 bases. The germline gives CDR1 MNHEY, CDR2 SVGAGI. The CDR3 has 15 amino acids. The CDR3 reads CASSPSLDRGYEQYF. The CDR3 DNA reads TGTGCCAGCAGTCCCTCCCTCGACAGGGGCTACGAGCAGTACTTC.

The chain has TRBV6-2 or TRBV6-3 and TRBJ2-7; 7 bases align to TRBD2. Trimming removed 7 bases from V and 0 bases from J; junction bases left unmatched: 12. CDR1 is MNHEY, CDR2 SVGEGT, per germline. This CDR3 has 16 amino acids. The CDR3: CASTPIGGRFSYEQYF. The DNA of the CDR3 is TGTGCCAGCACCCCAATTGGCGGGAGATTCTCCTACGAGCAGTACTTC.

The chain carries TRBV2 and TRBJ2-2; the match to TRBD1 covers 11 bases. CDR1 and CDR2 from the germline V gene are SNHLY and FYNNEI. The CDR3 totals 15 residues. V lost 6 bases, J lost 0 bases, and 0 bases stayed unmatched. The CDR3 sequence is CASRGQGANTGELFF. CDR3 nucleotides: TGTGCCAGCAGGGGACAGGGGGCGAACACCGGGGAGCTGTTTTTT.

J is TRBJ2-2 and V is TRBV14; D gene unclear. Trimming stripped 2 bases from V and 7 bases from J, with 5 bases between. This CDR3 is 12 amino acids long. The V gene's germline CDR1 is SGHDN and CDR2 FVKESK. CDR3 loop: CASSQQFGELFF. The CDR3 nucleotides are TGTGCCAGCAGCCAACAGTTCGGGGAGCTGTTTTTT.

This clonotype was observed a few times. The chain has TRBV6-2 or TRBV6-3 and TRBJ1-1, with D perhaps TRBD1 (6 bases). V lost 5 bases, J lost 1 base, and 23 bases lay in between. Germline V gene sequence: CDR1 MNHEY, CDR2 SVGEGT. The CDR3 totals 18 residues. The CDR3 sequence: CASSRLGGLQPKNTEAFF. The CDR3 nucleotides read TGTGCCAGCAGTCGCCTTGGGGGGCTCCAGCCGAAGAACACTGAAGCTTTCTTT.

The V gene is TRBV29-1, the J gene TRBJ1-2, with 8 nucleotides matching TRBD1. The CDR3 length is 15 residues. With 3 bases clipped from V and 4 bases from J, the junction kept 10 bases outside the gene matches. Germline V gene lookup returns CDR1 SQVTM and CDR2 ANQGSEA. CDR3 in amino acids: CSVEPLTGESYGYTF. In DNA form, the CDR3 reads TGCAGCGTTGAGCCCTTGACAGGGGAGAGCTATGGCTACACCTTC.

The gene calls are TRBV7-2 and TRBJ2-7, with 8 bases lining up with TRBD2. V lost 1 base, J lost 5 bases, and 7 bases stayed unmatched. The CDR3 covers 15 residues. Germline V lookup: CDR1 SGHTA, CDR2 FQGNSA. As DNA, the CDR3 is TGTGCCAGCAGCTTAGAGGGACTAGGCCTGAACGAGCAGTACTTC. Protein product: CASSLEGLGLNEQYF.